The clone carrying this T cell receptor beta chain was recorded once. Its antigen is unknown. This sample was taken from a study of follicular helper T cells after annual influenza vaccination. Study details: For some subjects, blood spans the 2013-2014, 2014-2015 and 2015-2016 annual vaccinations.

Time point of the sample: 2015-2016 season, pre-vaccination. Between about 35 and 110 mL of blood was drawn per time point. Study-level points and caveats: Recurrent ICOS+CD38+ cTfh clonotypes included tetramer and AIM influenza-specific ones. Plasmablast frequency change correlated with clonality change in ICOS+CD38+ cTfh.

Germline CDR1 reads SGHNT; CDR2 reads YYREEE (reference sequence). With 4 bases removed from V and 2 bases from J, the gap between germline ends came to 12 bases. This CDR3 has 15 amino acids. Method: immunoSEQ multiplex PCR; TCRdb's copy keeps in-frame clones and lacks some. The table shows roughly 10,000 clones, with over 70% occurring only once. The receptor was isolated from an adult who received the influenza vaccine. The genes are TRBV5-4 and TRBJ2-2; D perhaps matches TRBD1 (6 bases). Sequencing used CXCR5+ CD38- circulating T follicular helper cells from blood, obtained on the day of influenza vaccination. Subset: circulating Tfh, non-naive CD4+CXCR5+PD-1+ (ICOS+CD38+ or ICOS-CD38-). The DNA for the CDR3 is TGTGCCAGCAGCGGCGGACAGAAAAACACCGGGGAGCTGTTTTTT. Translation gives CASSGGQKNTGELFF.